This entry features one T cell receptor beta chain sequence. The data were taken from a study of blood T cells in healthy people across ages. It was with a sample-barcoded 5' primer and a J-beta primer mix that a second PCR of roughly 7 to 12 cycles was run. TCRdb re-derived calls from the 5' RACE reads in MiXCR, one entry per CDR3 protein. This table has under 2,000,000 distinct CDR3 sequences, about 50% appearing once. The sample taken for sequencing was blood. This receptor was taken from a woman aged 40 to 49 in good health.

This CDR3 is CASSLASRGGGGEQFF. In DNA form, the CDR3 reads TGTGCCAGCAGCTTAGCGTCGCGGGGGGGCGGCGGTGAGCAGTTCTTC. The chain employs TRBV7-2 and TRBJ2-1, with 9 bases matching TRBD2. The length of the CDR3 is 16 residues. V lost 0 bases to trimming and J lost 9 bases; unmatched junction nucleotides: 9. Germline V gene sequence: CDR1 SGHTA, CDR2 FQGNSA.